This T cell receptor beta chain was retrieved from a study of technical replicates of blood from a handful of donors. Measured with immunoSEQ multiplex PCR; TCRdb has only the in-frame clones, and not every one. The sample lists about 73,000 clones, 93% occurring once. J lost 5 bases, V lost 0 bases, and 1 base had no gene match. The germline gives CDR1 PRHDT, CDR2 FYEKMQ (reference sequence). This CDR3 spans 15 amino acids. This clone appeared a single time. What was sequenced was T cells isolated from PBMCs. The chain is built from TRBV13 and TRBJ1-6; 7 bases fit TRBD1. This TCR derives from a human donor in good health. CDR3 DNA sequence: TGTGCCAGCAGCTTAGGCCAGGGGGATAATTCACCCCTCCACTTT. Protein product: CASSLGQGDNSPLHF. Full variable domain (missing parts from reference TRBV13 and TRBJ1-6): AAGVIQSPRHLIKEKRETATLKCYPIPRHDTVYWYQQGPGQDPQFLISFYEKMQSDKGSIPDRFSAQQFSDYHSELNMSSLELGDSALYFCASSLGQGDNSPLHFGNGTRLTVT.